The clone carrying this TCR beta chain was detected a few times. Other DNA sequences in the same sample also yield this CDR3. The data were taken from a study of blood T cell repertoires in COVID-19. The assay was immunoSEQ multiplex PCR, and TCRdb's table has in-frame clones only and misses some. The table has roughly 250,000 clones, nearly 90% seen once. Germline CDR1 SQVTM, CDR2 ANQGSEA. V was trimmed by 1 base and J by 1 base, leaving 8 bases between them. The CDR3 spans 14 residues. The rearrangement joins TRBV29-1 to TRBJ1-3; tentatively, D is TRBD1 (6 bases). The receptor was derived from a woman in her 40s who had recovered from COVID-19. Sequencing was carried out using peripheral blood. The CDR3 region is CSVEVGGSGNTIYF. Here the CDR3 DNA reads TGCAGCGTTGAAGTAGGGGGTTCTGGAAACACCATATATTTT. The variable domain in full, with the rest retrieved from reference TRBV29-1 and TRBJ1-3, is SAVISQKPSRDICQRGTSLTIQCQVDSQVTMMFWYRQQPGQSLTLIATANQGSEATYESGFVIDKFPISRPNLTFSTLTVSNMSPEDSSIYLCSVEVGGSGNTIYFGEGSWLTVV.